The T cell receptor (beta chain) described here comes from a study of neurological immune-mediated disorders. Study-wide results and limits: Subjects shared no identical expanded-clone CDR3 amino acid sequences, suggesting private TCR-beta repertoires in all groups. When the repertoires were sorted by phylogenetic grouping, those of 18 of 34 multiple sclerosis patients ended up in one related-CDR3 cluster, a possible signature.

PBMCs stored at -80 C, 2 million in total, were the source of the unsorted libraries. The cDNA was synthesized by 5'RACE incorporating 10-nucleotide random UMIs. Via MiXCR, TCRdb re-called the 5' RACE reads, giving one row per CDR3 protein. This repertoire shows about 62,000 distinct CDR3 sequences, 3% to 4% found once; its top ten account for under 2.5%. Many counts were recorded for this clonotype. Its cognate antigen is unknown. V was clipped by 6 bases and J by 5 bases, with 19 bases between them. From germline, CDR1 is DFQATT and CDR2 SNEGSKA (reference sequence). The length of the CDR3 is 14 residues.

The sequence came from a woman between 45 and 60 years old with multiple sclerosis. The V and J genes are TRBV20-1 and TRBJ1-2, with D perhaps TRBD1 (5 bases). The sample was PBMCs. Written as DNA, the CDR3 is TGCAGTGCCAAGGGGCAGGGTAATGGGTATGGCTACACCTTC. This sequence encodes CSAKGQGNGYGYTF.